These 30 T cell receptor beta chains share one sample of origin, sequenced in a study of blood T cells in healthy people across ages. Primed by a sample-barcoded 5' primer and a J-beta primer mix, a second PCR proceeded for about 7 to 11 cycles. MiXCR was run by TCRdb on the 5' RACE reads, yielding one entry per CDR3 protein. The data contain under 2,000,000 distinct CDR3 sequences, approximately 50% of them singletons. The sequenced sample was blood. These receptors were collected from a woman aged 40-49 years in good health.

This clonotype was seen only a few times. This rearrangement joins TRBV7-2 to TRBJ2-3; D remains unclear. Germline CDR1 reads SGHTA; CDR2 reads FQGNSA. With 1 base removed from V and 0 bases from J, the gap between germline ends came to 11 bases. The CDR3 length is 16 residues. The CDR3 coding sequence is TGTGCCAGCAGCTTAGGGTCTTTTCCTAGCACAGATACGCAGTATTTT. Its translation: CASSLGSFPSTDTQYF.

V usage is TRBV4-2 and J usage is TRBJ2-3; D is possibly TRBD2 (6 bases). The ends were cut back, 0 bases at V and 1 base at J, with 17 bases in the middle. Germline V gene sequence: CDR1 LGHNA, CDR2 YNFKEQ. There are 18 residues in the CDR3. In DNA, the CDR3 is TGTGCCAGCAGCCAAGATCCCGCGGGATCCCTTGGCACAGATACGCAGTATTTT. Translating gives CASSQDPAGSLGTDTQYF.

This clonotype was counted only a few times. V gene TRBV29-1 combines with J gene TRBJ2-5; possibly TRBD1 for D (6 bases). Trimming left V 3 bases short and J 4 bases short, with 15 bases between. This CDR3 is 14 amino acids long. Germline V gene lookup returns CDR1 SQVTM and CDR2 ANQGSEA. For the CDR3, the DNA is TGCAGCGTTGATAGTGGACAGAGGGGAGAGACCCAGTACTTC. This codes for CSVDSGQRGETQYF.

This clonotype was seen more than once but under ten times. The chain links TRBV2 to TRBJ2-5, with D maybe TRBD2 (5 bases). CDR3 length equals 16 residues. Germline V gene data show CDR1 as SNHLY and CDR2 as FYNNEI. V lost 4 bases to trimming and J lost 0 bases, with 15 bases between them. This CDR3 is CASSAERTGYQETQYF. The CDR3 coding sequence is TGTGCCAGCAGTGCGGAACGGACGGGGTACCAAGAGACCCAGTACTTC.

This clonotype was observed once. The chain has TRBV9 and TRBJ1-2; 10 nucleotides match TRBD1. Per the germline V gene, CDR1 is SGDLS and CDR2 is YYNGEE. The CDR3 has 14 residues. Trimming cost V 3 bases and J 6 bases; bases outside gene matches: 5. In DNA form, the CDR3 reads TGTGCCAGCAGCGCTCCGACAGGGGGCAATGGCTACACCTTC. Its translation is CASSAPTGGNGYTF.

V and J are TRBV20-1 and TRBJ2-5; TRBD2 matches at 12 bases. With V trimmed by 3 bases and J by 4 bases, 9 bases remained unmatched. Germline loops: CDR1 DFQATT, CDR2 SNEGSKA (reference sequence). This CDR3 contains 16 residues. The CDR3 DNA follows: TGCAGTGCTAGCGGGCTAGCGGGGGGGCAAGGAGAGACCCAGTACTTC. The encoded protein is CSASGLAGGQGETQYF.

The chain combines TRBV12-3 or TRBV12-4 with TRBJ2-5; possibly TRBD2 for D (6 bases). The CDR3 runs 13 residues. Between the trimmed V and J ends, which lost 5 bases and 7 bases, there was a span of 14 bases. CDR3 amino acids: CASSPSTSATQYF. The CDR3 region has the DNA TGTGCCAGCAGTCCCTCGACTAGTGCGACCCAGTACTTC.

The J gene is TRBJ1-2, the V gene TRBV9; 7 bases align to TRBD1. The CDR3 contains 12 residues. J was trimmed by 7 bases and V by 0 bases; bases with no gene match: 0. Germline CDR1 and CDR2: SGDLS and YYNGEE. CDR3 residues: CASSVGQGGYTF. The CDR3 region has the DNA TGTGCCAGCAGCGTAGGACAGGGTGGCTACACCTTC.

In the case of this clonotype: A read error may account for a junction end that differs from germline. The rearrangement uses TRBV29-1 and TRBJ2-1; 12 nucleotides match TRBD2. The CDR3 totals 12 residues. The germline CDR1 and CDR2 sequences are SQVTM and ANQGSEA. CDR3 DNA sequence: TGCAGCTTGGGACTAGCGGGCAATGAGCGGTTCTTC. This sequence encodes CSLGLAGNERFF.

The J gene is TRBJ2-1, the V gene TRBV4-3, with 7 positions matching TRBD1. The germline CDR1 and CDR2 sequences are LGHNA and YSLEER. The V and J ends lost 5 bases and 3 bases, in that order; junction bases with no gene match: 4. CDR3 length equals 14 residues. The CDR3 protein is CASSKGQFYNEQFF. CDR3 DNA sequence: TGCGCCAGCAGCAAGGGACAGTTCTACAATGAGCAGTTCTTC.

The V and J genes are TRBV7-3 and TRBJ2-3; unclear D gene. CDR1 is SGHTA, CDR2 FQGTGA, per germline. V was shortened by 5 bases and J by 1 base, with 16 bases between the two germline ends. The CDR3 runs to 16 residues. Written as DNA, the CDR3 is TGTGCCAGCAGCCCCTCGGGCCAGATACGCACAGATACGCAGTATTTT. Translating gives CASSPSGQIRTDTQYF.

J is TRBJ1-1 and V is TRBV3-1; unclear D gene. Per the germline V gene, CDR1 is LGHDT and CDR2 is YNNKEL (reference sequence). CDR3 length equals 13 residues. Trimming pared 2 bases from V and 3 bases from J, leaving 7 bases between. CDR3 protein: CASSQYVDTEAFF. CDR3 sequence (DNA): TGTGCCAGCAGCCAATATGTGGACACTGAAGCTTTCTTT.

The chain uses TRBV4-3 and TRBJ1-4, with 9 bases fitting TRBD1. The CDR3 runs 15 residues. Germline V gene sequence: CDR1 LGHNA, CDR2 YSLEER. V was clipped by 1 base and J by 10 bases; unmatched bases: 7. The CDR3 reads CASSQVGGQGIKLFF. Here the CDR3 DNA reads TGCGCCAGCAGCCAAGTAGGGGGACAGGGAATAAAACTGTTTTTT.

The chain combines TRBV7-9 with TRBJ2-1; weak D call: TRBD1 (6 bases). Trimming cost V 4 bases and J 0 bases, with 13 bases left between them. The CDR3 covers 16 residues. Germline-derived CDR1 and CDR2 are SEHNR and FQNEAQ (reference sequence). The DNA of the CDR3 is TGTGCCAGCAGCTCGGTTGGGGGCCGCTCCTACAATGAGCAGTTCTTC. Translated: CASSSVGGRSYNEQFF.

Comment on this clonotype: Germline is not matched at one junction end, which may reflect a read error. The CDR3 protein is CSATGLTTNTQYF. The CDR3 region has the DNA TGCAGTGCTACAGGGTTGACCACAAATACGCAGTATTTT. The J gene is TRBJ2-3, the V gene TRBV20-1, with a possible D match to TRBD1 (5 bases). The CDR3 has 13 amino acids. CDR1 is DFQATT and CDR2 is SNEGSKA in the germline V gene (reference sequence).

J is TRBJ2-1 and V is TRBV28, with a possible D match to TRBD2 (5 bases). The germline V and J ends were trimmed by 3 bases and 2 bases, with 8 bases remaining between them. Germline values: CDR1 MDHEN, CDR2 SYDVKM. This CDR3 has 14 residues. CDR3 amino acids: CASSLRRPYNEQFF. CDR3 coding DNA: TGTGCCAGCAGTTTGAGGAGGCCCTACAATGAGCAGTTCTTC.

The rearrangement uses TRBV5-6 and TRBJ2-5; tentative D call: TRBD2 (5 bases). This CDR3 comprises 18 residues. V was shortened by 1 base and J by 5 bases, with 24 bases between the two germline ends. The germline V gene encodes CDR1 SGHDT and CDR2 YYEEEE. The CDR3 region has the DNA TGTGCCAGCAGCTTGTTGAAGCGGAAGCTATTATCGGGGGAGACCCAGTACTTC. It is translated as CASSLLKRKLLSGETQYF.

This clonotype came up once. The chain has TRBV7-9 and TRBJ2-1; 8 bases are shared with TRBD2. The germline CDR1 and CDR2 sequences are SEHNR and FQNEAQ (reference sequence). The CDR3 consists of 12 residues. The V gene end was trimmed by 8 bases and the J gene end by 9 bases; junction bases not matched to a gene: 6. The CDR3 DNA follows: TGTGCCAGCGCCCAGACTAGCGCTGAGCAGTTCTTC. Protein product: CASAQTSAEQFF.

This clonotype occurred many times. V usage is TRBV4-1 and J usage is TRBJ2-7, with a possible D match to TRBD1 (6 bases). The length of the CDR3 is 13 residues. Germline lookup yields CDR1 MGHRA and CDR2 YSYEKL. The ends were cut back, 1 base at V and 3 bases at J, with 7 bases in the middle. The CDR3, as DNA: TGCGCCAGCAGCCAAGGACAGGACTACGAGCAGTACTTC. Translation gives CASSQGQDYEQYF.

The rearrangement joins TRBV28 to TRBJ2-7, with TRBD1 matching 12 bases. The J call may be mistaken, given a closer DNA end match to TRBJ2-5. Germline loops: CDR1 MDHEN, CDR2 SYDVKM. The CDR3 has 15 amino acids. CDR3 sequence: CASTLGTGGTETQYF. CDR3 nucleotides: TGTGCCAGCACTCTCGGGACAGGGGGCACGGAGACCCAGTACTTC.

On this clonotype itself: An end of the junction differs from the germline gene, which may be a read error. The chain uses TRBV5-5 and TRBJ2-1; D not resolved. Germline assignment: CDR1 SGHKS and CDR2 YYEKEE (reference sequence). This CDR3 spans 15 amino acids. CDR3 protein: CTSSLTPGRYNEQFF. DNA of the CDR3: TGTACCAGCAGCTTGACACCGGGCCGTTACAATGAGCAGTTCTTC.

Note on this clonotype: The junction and the germline gene differ at one end; a read error may be behind it. V gene TRBV29-1 combines with J gene TRBJ2-1, with D possibly TRBD2 on 6 matching bases. Germline assignment: CDR1 SQVTM and CDR2 ANQGSEA. The CDR3 consists of 15 residues. CDR3 nucleotide sequence: TGCGGCGTTGAAGGGGACTCGGGCTCCTACAATGAGCAGTTCTTC. Amino acid sequence: CGVEGDSGSYNEQFF.

This clonotype was counted a few times. The chain has TRBV14 and TRBJ2-1, with D maybe TRBD1 (5 bases). Germline V gene data show CDR1 as SGHDN and CDR2 as FVKESK. The length of the CDR3 is 12 residues. V was trimmed by 5 bases and J by 11 bases, leaving 13 bases between them. The CDR3 region is CASSRTPPQQFF. The CDR3 nucleotides read TGTGCCAGCAGCAGGACACCTCCTCAGCAGTTCTTC.

J is TRBJ2-4 and V is TRBV15, with 8 nucleotides matching TRBD1. Germline V CDR1 and CDR2: LNHNV, YYDKDF (reference sequence). Germline trimming cut 3 bases from V and 8 bases from J; bases unmatched to any gene: 6. The CDR3 runs 14 residues. The CDR3 nucleotides read TGTGCCACCAGCAGTCATCAGGGGGCGGACATTCAGTACTTC. The encoded protein is CATSSHQGADIQYF.

V and J are TRBV2 and TRBJ1-1, with a possible D match to TRBD1 (6 bases). Germline CDR1 is SNHLY and CDR2 is FYNNEI. This CDR3 comprises 14 residues. The V end lost 2 bases, the J end lost 1 base, and 8 bases lay between the germline ends. The CDR3 here is CASSEQGTNTEAFF. CDR3 in DNA: TGTGCCAGCAGTGAACAGGGGACGAACACTGAAGCTTTCTTT. The full variable domain, rest sourced from reference TRBV2 and TRBJ1-1, is EPEVTQTPSHQVTQMGQEVILRCVPISNHLYFYWYRQILGQKVEFLVSFYNNEISEKSEIFDDQFSVERPDGSNFTLKIRSTKLEDSAMYFCASSEQGTNTEAFFGQGTRLTVV.

The V and J genes are TRBV5-1 and TRBJ2-1; perhaps TRBD1 as D (5 bases). The CDR3 is made up of 15 amino acids. Germline CDR1 is SGHRS and CDR2 is YFSETQ. V was clipped by 0 bases and J by 4 bases, with 11 bases between them. The CDR3 loop reads CASSLVAGKYNEQFF. CDR3 nucleotide sequence: TGCGCCAGCAGCTTGGTGGCAGGGAAATACAATGAGCAGTTCTTC.

This clonotype has a handful of counts. V is TRBV6-5 and J is TRBJ2-1, with 13 bases that match TRBD2. The J segment lost 6 bases and the V segment lost 4 bases, leaving 6 bases of the junction unmatched. Germline loops: CDR1 MNHEY, CDR2 SVGAGI. This CDR3 is built from 16 residues. The CDR3 DNA reads as TGTGCCAGCAGTTCCTCCGGGACTAGCGGGGCCAATGAGCAGTTCTTC. Translation gives CASSSSGTSGANEQFF.

V is TRBV5-1 and J is TRBJ2-4; 11 positions match TRBD2. The last part of the DNA fits TRBJ2-5 better; the J call may be wrong. The CDR3 is 14 residues long. Germline CDR1 SGHRS, CDR2 YFSETQ. The CDR3 here is CASNPGLAVETQYF. The CDR3 DNA follows: TGCGCCAGCAACCCGGGACTAGCGGTAGAGACCCAGTACTTC.

This rearrangement joins TRBV4-3 to TRBJ2-5, with 11 bases lining up with TRBD1. Trimming cost V 4 bases and J 5 bases; bases outside gene matches: 6. CDR1 LGHNA and CDR2 YSLEER come from the germline V gene. The CDR3 is 15 amino acids. The CDR3 protein is CASSRRDRGSETQYF. The CDR3 DNA is TGCGCCAGCAGCCGCCGGGACAGGGGGTCGGAGACCCAGTACTTC.

This clonotype was detected once. Germline and junction disagree at one end, which may indicate a read error. This chain connects TRBV6-5 to TRBJ1-2, with a possible D match to TRBD1 (6 bases). The CDR3 totals 13 residues. Looked up from germline, CDR1 is MNHEY and CDR2 is SVGAGI. The CDR3 region is CAGSPGQNYGYTF. The CDR3 DNA sequence: TGTGCCGGCAGCCCGGGACAAAACTATGGCTACACCTTC.